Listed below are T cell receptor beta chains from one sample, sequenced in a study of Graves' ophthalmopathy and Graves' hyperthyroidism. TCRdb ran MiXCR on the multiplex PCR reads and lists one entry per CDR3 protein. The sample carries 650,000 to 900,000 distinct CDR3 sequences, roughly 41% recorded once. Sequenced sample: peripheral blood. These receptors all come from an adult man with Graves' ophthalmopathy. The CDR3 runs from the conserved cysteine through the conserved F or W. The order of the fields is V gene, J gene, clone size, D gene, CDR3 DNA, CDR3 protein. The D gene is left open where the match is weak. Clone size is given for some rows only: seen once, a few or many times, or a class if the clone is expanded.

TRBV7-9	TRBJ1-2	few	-	TGTGCCAGCAGCTCCCCCTCCAGGGGTGGCTACACCTTC	CASSSPSRGGYTF
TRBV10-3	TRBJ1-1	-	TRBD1	TGTGCCAGCAGTTTACAGGGGAGGGCTTTCTTT	CASSLQGRAFF
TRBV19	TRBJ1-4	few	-	TGTGCCAGTAGTAAACTTGGGGCAGCCTCTAATGAAAAACTGTTTTTT	CASSKLGAASNEKLFF
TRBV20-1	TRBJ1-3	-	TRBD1	TGCAGTGCTACCGAACACAGGGGAGGACTCAACTCTGGAAACACCATATATTTT	CSATEHRGGLNSGNTIYF
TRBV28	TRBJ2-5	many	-	TGTGCCAGCAGCAGGGTTCGCCAAGAGACCCAGTACTTC	CASSRVRQETQYF
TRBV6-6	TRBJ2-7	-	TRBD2	TGTGCCAGCAGCCCTGGACAGGAACTAGCGGGAGCCCACGAGCAGTACTTC	CASSPGQELAGAHEQYF
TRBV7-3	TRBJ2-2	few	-	TGTGCCAGCAGCTCGGCGGAGGGCGGGGAGCTGTTTTTT	CASSSAEGGELFF
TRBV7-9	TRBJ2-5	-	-	TGTGCCAGCAGCTTAGTGGAGAGGACTTGGTACCAAGAGACCCAGTACTTC	CASSLVERTWYQETQYF
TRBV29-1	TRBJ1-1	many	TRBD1	TGCAGCGTTGGGCAGGGGGCGCAGTCTGGGCTGAACACTGAAGCTTTCTTT	CSVGQGAQSGLNTEAFF
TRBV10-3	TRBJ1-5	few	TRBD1	TGTGCCAGCAGTTACTCGAACAGGGGGTTGACTCAGCCCCAGCATTTT	CASSYSNRGLTQPQHF
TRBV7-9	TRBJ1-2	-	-	TGTGCCAGCAGCTTAGCGCTCTGGCCACTTGGCTATGGCTACACCTTC	CASSLALWPLGYGYTF
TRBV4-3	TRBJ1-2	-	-	TGCGCCAGCAGCCAAGGACGAAACTATGGCCACACCTTC	CASSQGRNYGHTF
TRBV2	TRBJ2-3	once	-	TGTGCCAGCAGTGAAGGTCAGGGCACAGATACGCAGTATTTT	CASSEGQGTDTQYF
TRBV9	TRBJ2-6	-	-	TGTGCCAGCAGCACCATGGCCAACGTCCTGACTTTC	CASSTMANVLTF
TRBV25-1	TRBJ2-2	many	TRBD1	TGTGCCAGCAGTGAACCCCGACAGGGGCGGATGACGAACACCGGGGAGCTGTTTTTT	CASSEPRQGRMTNTGELFF
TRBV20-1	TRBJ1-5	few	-	TGCAGTGCCATCGGGGGCAAGACCTATAGCAATCAGCCCCAGCATTTT	CSAIGGKTYSNQPQHF
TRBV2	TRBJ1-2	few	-	TGTGCCAGCAGTTTCGACAGGAACCTCTATGGCTACACCTTC	CASSFDRNLYGYTF
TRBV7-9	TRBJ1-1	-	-	TGTGCCAGCAGCTCCGGGAGCCGGAACACTGAAGCTTTCTTT	CASSSGSRNTEAFF
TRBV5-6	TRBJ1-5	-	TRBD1	TGTGCCAGCAGCTCAAGGGGGCGCATTCAGCCCCAGCATTTT	CASSSRGRIQPQHF
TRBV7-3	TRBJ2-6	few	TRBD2	TGTGCCAGCAGCTTCGAGACTAGCGGGGGGGCCTCTGGGGCCAACGTCCTGACTTTC	CASSFETSGGASGANVLTF
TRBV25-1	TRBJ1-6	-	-	TGTGCCAGCAGTGAAAGGGCAGGGGCCTCACCCCTCCACTTT	CASSERAGASPLHF
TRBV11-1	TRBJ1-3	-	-	TGCGCCAGCAGCTTAAGGGGGTCGATCTCTGGAAACACCATATATTTT	CASSLRGSISGNTIYF
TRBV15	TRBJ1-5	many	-	TGTGCCACCAGCACTGGGGGCGGAGGGGGCAATCAGCCCCAGCATTTT	CATSTGGGGGNQPQHF
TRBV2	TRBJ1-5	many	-	TGTGCCAGCAGTGAAGTGTGGGACGGAAATCAGCCCCAGCATTTT	CASSEVWDGNQPQHF
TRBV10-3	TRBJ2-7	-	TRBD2	TGTGCCATCAGATCGGGGGGGGGGAGGGTCTCCTACGAGCAGTACTTC	CAIRSGGGRVSYEQYF
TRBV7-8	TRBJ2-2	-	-	TGTGCCAGCAGCCCCGAACAGGTCGCGAACACCGGGGAGCTGTTTTTT	CASSPEQVANTGELFF
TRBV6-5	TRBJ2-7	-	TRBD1	TGTGCCAGCAGCCTCGGACAGGGTGGGTTCTACGAGCAGTACTTC	CASSLGQGGFYEQYF
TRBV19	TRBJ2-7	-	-	TGTGCCAGTAGTCCCGGGGCAGCCTACAAGCAGTACTTC	CASSPGAAYKQYF